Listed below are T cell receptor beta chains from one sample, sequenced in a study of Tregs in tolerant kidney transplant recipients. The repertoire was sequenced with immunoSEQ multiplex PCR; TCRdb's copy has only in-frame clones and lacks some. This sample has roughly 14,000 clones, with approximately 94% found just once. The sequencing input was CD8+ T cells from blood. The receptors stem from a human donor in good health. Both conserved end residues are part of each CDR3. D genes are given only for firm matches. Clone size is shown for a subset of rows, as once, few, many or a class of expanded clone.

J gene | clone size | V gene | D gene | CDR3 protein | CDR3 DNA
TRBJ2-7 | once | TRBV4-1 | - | CASSQDRVEPYEQYF | TGCGCCAGCAGCCAAGACAGGGTAGAACCATACGAGCAGTACTTC
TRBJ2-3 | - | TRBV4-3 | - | CASSQDVGSGRTDTQYF | TGCGCCAGCAGCCAAGATGTGGGTTCCGGCCGCACAGATACGCAGTATTTT
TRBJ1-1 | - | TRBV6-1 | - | CASGAGANTEAFF | TGTGCCAGCGGGGCAGGGGCGAACACTGAAGCTTTCTTT
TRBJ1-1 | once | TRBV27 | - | CASSLAPRSRRNTEAFF | TGTGCCAGCAGTCTGGCCCCTCGTTCGCGACGGAACACTGAAGCTTTCTTT
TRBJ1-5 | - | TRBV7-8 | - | CASSLAVSGSQPQHF | TGTGCCAGCAGCTTAGCGGTTTCTGGTAGTCAGCCCCAGCATTTT
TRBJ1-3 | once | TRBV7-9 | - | CASSSRTGGTGNTIYF | TGTGCCAGCAGCTCCCGGACGGGGGGAACTGGAAACACCATATATTTT
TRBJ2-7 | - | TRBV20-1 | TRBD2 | CSARASGEQYF | TGCAGTGCTAGAGCTAGCGGGGAGCAGTACTTC
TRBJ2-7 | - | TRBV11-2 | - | CASSLESLTYEQYF | TGTGCCAGCAGCTTAGAGAGTCTTACCTACGAGCAGTACTTC
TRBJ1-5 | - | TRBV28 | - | CASRVLAGNQPQHF | TGTGCCAGCAGAGTCCTCGCCGGCAATCAGCCCCAGCATTTT
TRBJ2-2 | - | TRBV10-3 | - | CASSIDISIGELFF | TGTGCCTCCAGCATCGACATAAGCATCGGGGAGCTGTTTTTT
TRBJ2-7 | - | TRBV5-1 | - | CASSYERTYEQYF | TGCGCCAGCAGCTACGAACGAACCTACGAGCAGTACTTC
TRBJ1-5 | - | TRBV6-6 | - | CASSYYRRGTQHF | TGTGCCAGCAGTTACTACAGAAGAGGGACCCAGCATTTT
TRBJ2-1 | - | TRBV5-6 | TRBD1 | CASSLGYRRDRAYNEQFF | TGTGCCAGCAGCTTGGGGTATAGGAGGGACAGGGCTTACAATGAGCAGTTCTTC
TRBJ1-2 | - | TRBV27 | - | CASSLGVDYGYTF | TGTGCCAGCAGTTTGGGGGTCGACTATGGCTACACCTTC
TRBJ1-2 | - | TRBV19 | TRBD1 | CASFQGGSNYGYTF | TGTGCCAGTTTCCAGGGGGGCTCTAACTATGGCTACACCTTC
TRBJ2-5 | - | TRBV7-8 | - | CASSLAPGEGETQYF | TGTGCCAGCAGCTTAGCCCCAGGGGAAGGGGAGACCCAGTACTTC
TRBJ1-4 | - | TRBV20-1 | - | CSAFGGGIFIF | -
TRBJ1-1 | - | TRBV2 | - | CASRRGGTEAFF | TGTGCCAGCAGGAGGGGCGGCACTGAAGCTTTCTTT
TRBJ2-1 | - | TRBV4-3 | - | CASSQDWPYNEQFF | TGCGCCAGCAGCCAAGATTGGCCCTACAATGAGCAGTTCTTC
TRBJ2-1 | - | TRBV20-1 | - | CSARYYNEQFF | TGCAGTGCTCGCTACTACAATGAGCAGTTCTTC
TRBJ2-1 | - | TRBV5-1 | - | CASSLGTGSNEQFF | TGCGCCAGCAGCCTAGGGACTGGATCTAATGAGCAGTTCTTC
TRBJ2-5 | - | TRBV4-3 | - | CASSPFGVGEETQYF | TGCGCCAGCAGCCCGTTCGGTGTGGGAGAAGAGACCCAGTACTTC
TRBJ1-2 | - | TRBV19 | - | CASSPPDGIYGYTF | TGTGCCAGTAGTCCCCCGGACGGAATCTATGGCTACACCTTC
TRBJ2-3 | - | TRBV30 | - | CAWSAGKGDTQYF | TGTGCCTGGAGTGCGGGAAAAGGAGATACGCAGTATTTT
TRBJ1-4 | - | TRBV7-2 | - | CASSHPRGLATNEKLFF | TGTGCCAGCAGCCACCCAAGGGGGTTGGCAACTAATGAAAAACTGTTTTTT
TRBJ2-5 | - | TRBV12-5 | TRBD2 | CASGLPLSSGVQETQYF | TGTGCTAGTGGTCTCCCTTTATCAAGCGGGGTTCAAGAGACCCAGTACTTC
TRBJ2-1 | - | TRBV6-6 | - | CASSHTRGEQFF | TGTGCCAGCAGCCATACCCGAGGTGAGCAGTTCTTC
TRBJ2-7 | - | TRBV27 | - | CASSDLRSGERYEQYF | TGTGCCAGCAGTGACCTCCGGTCGGGAGAACGATACGAGCAGTACTTC
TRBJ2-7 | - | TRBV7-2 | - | CASSLGPLEPEQYF | TGTGCCAGCAGCTTGGGACCCTTAGAGCCCGAGCAGTACTTC
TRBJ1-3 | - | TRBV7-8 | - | CASSLRWGDRNTIYF | TGTGCCAGCAGCCTTAGGTGGGGTGACCGAAACACCATATATTTT
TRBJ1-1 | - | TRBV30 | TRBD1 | CAWRTGGTEAFF | TGTGCCTGGAGGACAGGGGGCACCGAAGCTTTCTTT
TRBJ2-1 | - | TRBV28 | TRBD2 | CASRYVTSGGTYNEQFF | TGTGCCAGCAGGTACGTCACTAGCGGGGGCACCTACAATGAGCAGTTCTTC
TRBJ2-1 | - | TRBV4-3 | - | CASSQPGREQFF | TGCGCCAGCAGCCAGCCCGGACGGGAGCAGTTCTTC
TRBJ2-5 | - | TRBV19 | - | CASSAGPGAETQYF | TGTGCCAGTAGTGCAGGACCCGGGGCCGAGACCCAGTACTTC
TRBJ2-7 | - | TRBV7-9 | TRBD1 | CASGQGVSYEQYF | TGTGCCAGCGGACAGGGGGTCTCCTACGAGCAGTACTTC
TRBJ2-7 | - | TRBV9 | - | CASSAVPSGSYEQYF | TGTGCCAGCAGCGCGGTGCCCTCCGGGTCCTACGAGCAGTACTTC
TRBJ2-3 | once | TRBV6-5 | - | CATTKGGTQYF | TGTGCCACTACGAAGGGAGGTACGCAGTATTTT
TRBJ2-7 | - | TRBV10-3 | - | CAISVAGGGSYEQYF | TGTGCCATCAGTGTGGCTGGAGGGGGCTCCTACGAGCAGTACTTC
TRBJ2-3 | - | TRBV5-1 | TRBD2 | CASSLQAGGRTDTQYF | TGCGCCAGCAGCTTACAAGCGGGGGGGCGAACAGATACGCAGTATTTT
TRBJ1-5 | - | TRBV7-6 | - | CASSLEWGAVQPQHF | TGTGCCAGCAGCTTAGAGTGGGGGGCGGTTCAGCCCCAGCATTTT
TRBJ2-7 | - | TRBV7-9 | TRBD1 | CASSSTGDSYEQYF | TGTGCCAGCAGCTCCACAGGGGACTCCTACGAGCAGTACTTC
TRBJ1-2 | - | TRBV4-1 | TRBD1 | CASSPRQGGYYGYTF | TGCGCCAGCAGCCCGCGACAGGGTGGTTACTATGGCTACACCTTC
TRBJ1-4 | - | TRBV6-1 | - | CASSARLDPNEKLFF | TGTGCCAGCAGTGCCCGGCTAGATCCCAATGAAAAACTGTTTTTT
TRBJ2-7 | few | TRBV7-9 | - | CASSWTYEQYF | TGTGCCAGCAGCTGGACCTACGAGCAGTACTTC
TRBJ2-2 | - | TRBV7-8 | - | CASSLRRPLDRKNTGELFF | TGTGCCAGCAGCTTAAGGAGACCCCTAGACAGAAAGAACACCGGGGAGCTGTTTTTT
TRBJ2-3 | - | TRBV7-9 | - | CASSLERLSTDTQYF | TGTGCCAGCAGCTTAGAGAGGCTCAGCACAGATACGCAGTATTTT
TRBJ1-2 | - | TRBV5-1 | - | CASSLGLMDYTF | TGCGCCAGCAGCTTGGGACTGATGGACTACACCTTC
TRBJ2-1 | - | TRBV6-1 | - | CASSLLGGYNEQFF | TGTGCCAGCAGTCTACTCGGCGGGTACAATGAGCAGTTCTTC
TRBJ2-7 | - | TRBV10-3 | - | CAIRVGSSSYEQYF | TGTGCCATCAGGGTGGGGTCAAGCTCCTACGAGCAGTACTTC